Following are 29 T cell receptor beta chains from one sample sequenced in a study of metastatic and nonmetastatic thyroid tumors. Thyroid surgery took place with no prior treatment in any patient. TCRdb re-processed the PCR reads through MiXCR. The sample yields under 45,000 clones, more than 25% seen once. Input material: blood. Source of these receptors: a male donor with papillary thyroid cancer or a benign thyroid nodule (not recorded which). Some clones in this sample may be carry-over from other donors' samples.

V gene TRBV11-2 combines with J gene TRBJ1-2; 8 bases align to TRBD1. The CDR3 sequence is 17 residues long. Losses at the gene ends were 1 base for V and 2 bases for J; bases not matched to a gene: 9. The V gene's germline CDR1 is SGHAT and CDR2 FQNNGV. The CDR3 DNA reads as TGTGCCAGCAGCTTAGTTTTCGGACAGGGCGAAAACTATGGCTACACCTTC. Translated, it gives CASSLVFGQGENYGYTF.

This clone was seen at least ten times. The J gene is TRBJ2-7, the V gene TRBV6-1; 8 positions agree with TRBD1. From germline, CDR1 is MNHNS and CDR2 SASEGT. The CDR3 runs 15 residues. Germline trimming cut 6 bases from V and 1 base from J; bases unmatched to any gene: 8. The CDR3 DNA reads as TGTGCCAGCAGAGCCGGGACAGGCGCTTCCTACGAGCAGTACTTC. It yields the protein CASRAGTGASYEQYF.

Sample share makes this clone medium-sized (0.01 to 0.1%). The chain joins TRBV11-2 to TRBJ2-7; 10 bases line up with TRBD2. The CDR3 is made up of 15 amino acids. CDR1 and CDR2 from the germline V gene are SGHAT and FQNNGV. V shed 5 bases and J 3 bases; nucleotides not matched to a gene: 7. CDR3 coding DNA: TGTGCCAGCAGCCTGTGGACTAGCGGTAACTACGAGCAGTACTTC. Translation gives CASSLWTSGNYEQYF.

This clone was recorded at least ten times. This may arise from a read error, as a much more abundant clone is one base away. The chain is built from TRBV24-1 and TRBJ1-4; a possible D gene is TRBD1 (6 bases). The CDR3 is 14 amino acids. The germline V gene has CDR1 KGHDR and CDR2 SFDVKD. The CDR3 reads CATSEGDGHEKPFF. The CDR3, as DNA: TGTGCCACCAGCGAGGGGGACGGACATGAAAAACCGTTTTTT.

There are many counts of this clone. The chain recombines TRBV20-1 with TRBJ1-2; D gene uncertain. The V gene lost 3 bases and the J gene lost 7 bases, with 9 bases spanning the gap. The CDR3 has 11 residues. Germline V gene sequence: CDR1 DFQATT, CDR2 SNEGSKA (reference sequence). CDR3 loop: CSASRPSGYTF. CDR3 coding DNA: TGCAGTGCTAGCAGGCCCAGTGGCTACACCTTC.

The rearrangement uses TRBV30 and TRBJ2-7; no reliable D call. Germline V lookup: CDR1 GTSNPN, CDR2 SVGIG (reference sequence). V was clipped by 5 bases and J by 1 base, with 12 bases between them. This CDR3 is built from 13 residues. DNA for the CDR3: TGTGCCTGGGCCATAGGCAGGTCCTACGAGCAGTACTTC. Protein sequence: CAWAIGRSYEQYF.

This clone was seen ten or more times. The chain joins TRBV13 to TRBJ2-3; TRBD2 matches at 8 bases. After removal of 0 bases from V and 0 bases from J, the junction contained 8 bases not matched to a gene. The CDR3 is 18 amino acids. Per the germline V gene, CDR1 is PRHDT and CDR2 is FYEKMQ (reference sequence). Here the CDR3 DNA reads TGTGCCAGCAGCTTAGGCCGATTAGCGGGGAAGAGCACAGATACGCAGTATTTT. It codes for CASSLGRLAGKSTDTQYF.

Regarding this clone: The germline gene is not matched at one end of the junction; a read error may be the cause. The chain couples TRBV6-5 to TRBJ2-2; weak D call: TRBD2 (5 bases). The CDR3 spans 14 residues. CDR1 is MNHEY and CDR2 is SVGAGI in the germline V gene. As DNA, the CDR3 is TGTGCCAGCACGTTTCTGGGGAACACCGGGGAGCTCGTTTTT. Protein sequence: CASTFLGNTGELVF.

This clone was counted ten times or more. The chain has TRBV24-1 and TRBJ1-5, with D perhaps matching TRBD1 (6 bases). The germline V gene encodes CDR1 KGHDR and CDR2 SFDVKD. The CDR3 spans 14 residues. V was trimmed by 0 bases and J by 4 bases, leaving 6 bases between them. The CDR3 spells CATSDLQGNQPQHF. The CDR3 bases are TGTGCCACCAGTGATTTGCAGGGGAATCAGCCCCAGCATTTT.

By frequency in the sample, this clone is medium-sized. J is TRBJ2-7 and V is TRBV6-1, with D unresolved. This CDR3 has 11 residues. Germline values: CDR1 MNHNS, CDR2 SASEGT. V was pared by 5 bases and J by 5 bases, with 7 bases between. This CDR3 reads CASSRHNEQYF. CDR3 coding DNA: TGTGCCAGCAGTCGTCACAACGAGCAGTACTTC.

This clone was counted ten times or more. V is TRBV4-1 and J is TRBJ1-1; D remains ambiguous. This CDR3 is 15 amino acids long. Germline CDR1 and CDR2: MGHRA and YSYEKL. V shed 1 base and J shed 2 bases, with 11 bases lying between them. CDR3 amino acids: CASSQVVYSNTEAFF. The CDR3 coding sequence is TGCGCCAGCAGCCAAGTCGTGTACAGCAACACTGAAGCTTTCTTT.

Concerning this clone itself: A single base separates this from a much larger clone, so it may be a read error. The chain recombines TRBV29-1 with TRBJ2-2; TRBD1 aligns across 8 bases. Losses at the gene ends were 8 bases for V and 7 bases for J; bases not matched to a gene: 9. There are 13 residues in the CDR3. CDR1 and CDR2 (germline): SQVTM, ANQGSEA. The CDR3, as DNA: TGCAGCTCCCAGGACAGGGAAAACGGGGAGCTGTTTTTT. It is translated as CSSQDRENGELFF.

The CDR3, as DNA: TGCAGTGCTCCGCGACTAGCTGGTGGCGGGGAGCAGTTCTTC. Its protein is CSAPRLAGGGEQFF. This rearrangement joins TRBV20-1 to TRBJ2-1, with 7 bases matching TRBD2. The ends lost 5 bases at V and 10 bases at J; junction bases unmatched: 14. The germline gives CDR1 DFQATT, CDR2 SNEGSKA (reference sequence). The CDR3 contains 14 residues.

The sample holds one count of this clone. The CDR3 DNA is TGTGCCAGCGTCTTGGTCTGGGACCAAGAGACCCAGTACTTC. Protein product: CASVLVWDQETQYF. The chain carries TRBV7-2 and TRBJ2-5, with unresolved D. The CDR3 runs to 14 residues. The germline V gene encodes CDR1 SGHTA and CDR2 FQGNSA. Trimming took off 8 bases at V and 0 bases at J, with 13 bases between the two ends.

The rearrangement joins TRBV19 to TRBJ2-2; the D is unclear. Per the germline V gene, CDR1 is LNHDA and CDR2 is SQIVND (reference sequence). This CDR3 comprises 14 residues. V was cut by 4 bases and J by 2 bases, with 8 bases left in between. CDR3 nucleotide sequence: TGTGCCAGTAGTAGCGTACTAAACACCGGGGAGCTGTTTTTT. Protein product: CASSSVLNTGELFF.

Only a few counts were recorded for this clone. The rearrangement links TRBV27 to TRBJ2-2; D not certain. Trimming took off 3 bases at V and 4 bases at J, with 6 bases between the two ends. CDR1 MNHEY and CDR2 SMNVEV come from the germline V gene (reference sequence). This CDR3 contains 13 residues. CDR3 protein: CASSFEFTGELFF. The CDR3 nucleotides read TGTGCCAGCAGTTTTGAGTTCACCGGGGAGCTGTTTTTT.

The gene calls are TRBV20-1 and TRBJ1-2, with 10 bases matching TRBD1. The CDR3 is 13 amino acids. V was pared by 7 bases and J by 6 bases, with 8 bases of the junction left unmatched. Germline CDR1 is DFQATT and CDR2 is SNEGSKA (reference sequence). CDR3 sequence reads: CSGEGQGLDGYTF. CDR3 DNA: TGCAGTGGCGAGGGACAGGGGCTGGATGGCTACACCTTC.

This clone has more than one count but fewer than ten. V is TRBV6-1 and J is TRBJ2-2, with D possibly TRBD2 on 6 matching bases. V lost 5 bases and J lost 5, with 18 bases in between. The CDR3 runs to 16 residues. Germline CDR1 is MNHNS and CDR2 is SASEGT. Here the CDR3 DNA reads TGTGCCAGCAGTCTAAGGGGCGGAGCGGGTACCGGGGAGCTGTTTTTT. Translating gives CASSLRGGAGTGELFF.

The chain uses TRBV7-9 and TRBJ1-2; D ambiguous. Germline V gene lookup returns CDR1 SEHNR and CDR2 FQNEAQ (reference sequence). V lost 7 bases and J 0 bases, leaving 12 bases between the germline ends. This CDR3 is 14 amino acids long. The CDR3 sequence is CASTTGEANYGYTF. The CDR3 region has the DNA TGTGCCAGCACCACGGGTGAAGCTAACTATGGCTACACCTTC.

Ten or more counts support this clone. The chain joins TRBV20-1 to TRBJ1-2; the D is unclear. This CDR3 spans 14 amino acids. Trimming took off 0 bases at V and 4 bases at J, with 12 bases between the two ends. CDR1 and CDR2 from the germline V gene are DFQATT and SNEGSKA (reference sequence). The CDR3 nucleotides read TGCAGTGCTAGAGATCGGGGAGGACCCTATGGCTACACCTTC. This codes for CSARDRGGPYGYTF.

About this clone itself: Given the absence of the conserved phenylalanine or tryptophan at the CDR3 end, a read error is likely. The DNA is left out, because the CDR3 cannot be placed on it with certainty; the CDR3 is given as TCRdb lists it. The V and J genes are TRBV12-3 or TRBV12-4 and TRBJ1-6. The CDR3 is 15 amino acids in total, end residues counted. The CDR3 is CASSAQGGDPSPLDL.

The rearrangement links TRBV12-3 or TRBV12-4 to TRBJ2-7; D remains unclear. V shed 2 bases and J shed 6 bases, with 14 bases lying between them. The CDR3 spans 14 residues. The CDR3 sequence is CASSLCAASSEQYF. CDR3 sequence (DNA): TGTGCCAGCAGTTTATGTGCCGCGAGTAGCGAGCAGTACTTC.

This clone occurred many times. CDR3 loop: CASSLRILRQGHNWELFF. CDR3 DNA sequence: TGTGCCAGCAGTCTGCGTATTCTAAGACAGGGGCACAACTGGGAGCTGTTTTTT. The chain uses TRBV3-1 and TRBJ2-2; TRBD1 agrees at 8 bases. V was pared by 6 bases and J by 9 bases, with 21 bases of the junction left unmatched. The CDR3 length is 18 residues. Germline CDR1 is LGHDT and CDR2 is YNNKEL (reference sequence).

This clone was observed many times. This chain joins TRBV4-1 and TRBJ2-1; D unresolved. The CDR3 extends over 13 amino acids. The V end was cut by 4 bases, the J end by 0 bases, with 4 bases between. The germline CDR1 and CDR2 sequences are MGHRA and YSYEKL. As DNA, the CDR3 is TGCGCCAGCAGCCGCAGCTCCTACAATGAGCAGTTCTTC. Residues: CASSRSSYNEQFF.

Comments on this clone: An end of the junction differs from the germline gene, which may be a read error. Written as DNA, the CDR3 is TGTGCCAGCTGCTTCCAGGGGGCAGGGACCCAGTACTTC. Residues: CASCFQGAGTQYF. This chain uses TRBV11-2 with TRBJ2-5; 8 positions match TRBD1. Germline V gene sequence: CDR1 SGHAT, CDR2 FQNNGV. The CDR3 is made up of 13 amino acids.

This clone appeared many times. The gene calls are TRBV2 and TRBJ1-5; D remains ambiguous. Germline CDR1 is SNHLY and CDR2 is FYNNEI. This CDR3 is 14 amino acids long. Trimming cost V 8 bases and J 11 bases, with 22 bases left between them. Here the CDR3 reads CASGETDRRGTQHF. The CDR3 nucleotides are TGTGCCAGCGGAGAAACTGACCGTCGTGGGACCCAGCATTTT. Supplemented by reference TRBV2 and TRBJ1-5, the full variable domain reads EPEVTQTPSHQVTQMGQEVILRCVPISNHLYFYWYRQILGQKVEFLVSFYNNEISEKSEIFDDQFSVERPDGSNFTLKIRSTKLEDSAMYFCASGETDRRGTQHFGDGTRLSIL.

The J gene is TRBJ2-1, the V gene TRBV28; D tentatively reads TRBD1 or TRBD2 (5 bases each). Deletions cut 3 bases from V and 6 bases from J, with 15 bases between. The germline V gene has CDR1 MDHEN and CDR2 SYDVKM. The CDR3 runs 15 residues. CDR3 protein: CASSFGEGLGNEQFF. The CDR3 nucleotides read TGTGCCAGCAGTTTTGGTGAGGGGCTAGGCAATGAGCAGTTCTTC.

About this clone itself: The junction departs from germline at one end; a sequencing error may be responsible. The rearrangement joins TRBV6-4 to TRBJ2-6; TRBD2 is a possible D gene (6 bases). The germline CDR1 and CDR2 sequences are MRHNA and SNTAGT. The CDR3 has 16 amino acids. CDR3 region: CASGDSAGSGSNVLTF. CDR3 sequence (DNA): TGTGCCAGCGGTGACTCAGCGGGCTCTGGGTCCAACGTCCTTACTTTC.

Relative to its sample, this clone is medium-sized. The CDR3 is CASSSGVPYEQYF. The CDR3 nucleotides read TGTGCCAGCTCTTCAGGGGTACCCTACGAGCAGTACTTC. This chain links TRBV6-1 with TRBJ2-7; D might be TRBD1 (6 bases). This CDR3 has 13 amino acids. Germline CDR1 reads MNHNS; CDR2 reads SASEGT. Trimming stripped 8 bases from V and 2 bases from J, with 13 bases between.